The present T cell receptor beta chain was sequenced within a study of cytomegalovirus exposure and HLA in healthy donors. Study at large: From donors who were HLA-typed, an early data release held 65 million to 85 million unique TCRs.

A note on this clone: What it recognizes is unknown.

Germline assignment: CDR1 SGHKS and CDR2 YYEKEE (reference sequence). The CDR3 has 15 amino acids. The V and J ends lost 5 bases and 2 bases, in that order; junction bases with no gene match: 10. Study results and limitations: A few CMV-associated chains were confirmed in vitro to be specific for CMV antigens. Associated with HLA alleles at 0.05 false discovery rate in a later analysis were around 15,000 TCR beta sequences.

The PCR had 60 Vbeta and 13 Jbeta primers. This table comes from immunoSEQ multiplex PCR, and its TCRdb copy is limited to in-frame clones, with some not included. Here the sample spans about 190,000 clones, more than 75% being singletons. Healthy bone marrow donors made up the cohort. Sequencing was done on a sample of PBMCs. The sequence came from a woman aged 25 to 45 in good health and CMV-seropositive. This chain uses TRBV5-5 with TRBJ2-7, with 7 bases matching TRBD1. The DNA of the CDR3 is TGTGCCAGCAGTTTCACGGACAGGCGAGCCTACGAGCAGTACTTC. It yields the protein CASSFTDRRAYEQYF.